This TCR beta chain was identified in a study of CD8 T cells in Susac syndrome. General study results and limits: A relatively small number of individuals underwent TCR sequencing and HLA analysis.

This clonotype was counted a few times. Its antigen is currently unknown. Sequencing of TCR beta was undertaken in CD8+ and CD4+ T cells derived from blood. CDR3 length equals 16 residues. Germline-derived CDR1 and CDR2 are KGHDR and SFDVKD. V was cut by 0 bases and J by 5 bases, with 15 bases left in between. Random hexamers were used to reverse transcribe the RNA input (about 0.5 to 1 ug). Multiplex PCR with immunoSEQ amplified the TCR beta CDR3 across 54 Vbeta and 13 Jbeta. TCRdb re-called the immunoSEQ multiplex PCR reads through MiXCR, storing one row per CDR3 protein. The table includes around 270,000 distinct CDR3 sequences, 85% detected once.

The chain recombines TRBV24-1 with TRBJ1-1; the D is unclear. The TCR was taken from a human donor with multiple sclerosis. The sample comprised CD8+ T cells from PBMCs. CDR3 protein: CATSDLSSDGWTEAFF. CDR3 sequence (DNA): TGTGCCACCAGTGATTTGAGCAGCGATGGGTGGACTGAAGCTTTCTTT.